The rows below give T cell receptor beta chains drawn from one sample of a study of T cells in narcolepsy. Method: immunoSEQ multiplex PCR; TCRdb's copy keeps in-frame clones and lacks some. The table shows just over 40,000 clones, with approximately 89% occurring only once. The specimen sequenced was CD45RA- memory CD4+ T cells from PBMCs. The receptors were gathered from a human donor with narcolepsy. CDR3s include the opening cysteine and the closing phenylalanine or tryptophan. The size field is filled for only some rows; it gives once, few, many or a size class.

>-|TRBV6-5|TRBJ1-2
CASNLRGYGYTF
>-|TRBV7-3|TRBJ2-5
CASSLGSPETQYF
>-|TRBV4-2|TRBJ1-2
CASGTGQSNYGYTF
>-|TRBV5-1|TRBJ2-5
CASSLRPGQGVQETQYF
>once|TRBV7-9|TRBJ2-7
CASRPITPGDEQYF
>-|TRBV7-2|TRBJ1-1
CASSLIPTLNTEAFF
>once|TRBV5-1|TRBJ2-6
CASSLQGAAGANVLTF
>-|TRBV11-2|TRBJ1-2
CASSLGRHRYGYTF
>few|TRBV27|TRBJ2-7
CASSLTRINEQYF
>-|TRBV6-5|TRBJ2-7
CASSRSQGPRGEQYF
>few|TRBV10-3|TRBJ1-2
CATKAGGIGYTF
>-|TRBV5-1|TRBJ1-2
CASSPTDNYGYTF
>-|TRBV11-3|TRBJ2-1
CASSLDGGSYNEQFF
>-|TRBV5-6|TRBJ2-5
CASSLLGTGEETQYF
>-|TRBV5-1|TRBJ1-4
CASSLDEGRKLFF
>-|TRBV4-3|TRBJ2-5
CASSPGRGGAFREETQYF
>-|TRBV5-1|TRBJ2-7
CASSLAPQGVNEQYF
>-|TRBV9|TRBJ1-2
CASSPRGTNYGYTF
>-|TRBV7-6|TRBJ2-4
CASSPSEGAKNIQYF
>-|TRBV2|TRBJ2-3
CASRGGLAGGRWSGDTQYF
>-|TRBV7-3|TRBJ2-5
CASSLSHQETQYF
>-|TRBV9|TRBJ2-3
CASSVALAADTQYF
>-|TRBV5-1|-
CASRPDPSGRRSYEQYF
>-|TRBV11-3|TRBJ2-7
CASSSYRDPVNEQYF
>-|TRBV29-1|TRBJ2-1
CSVGGGRANEQFF
>few|TRBV6-6|TRBJ1-1
CASSYGRGTEAFF
>-|TRBV27|-
CASRIDRGVSHEQYF
>-|TRBV19|TRBJ2-6
CASSPTPGQGSGANVLTF
>-|TRBV27|TRBJ2-3
CASSSGRGRTDTQYF
>-|TRBV28|TRBJ2-5
CASSLVGGQETQYF
>few|TRBV4-3|TRBJ2-7
CASSQEITDSYEQYF
>-|TRBV29-1|TRBJ1-1
CSVPSPRGTEAFF
>-|TRBV2|TRBJ2-1
CASSELAGAYNEQFF
>once|TRBV7-2|TRBJ2-5
CASSLNGGARETQYF
>-|TRBV5-4|TRBJ2-1
CASSLPGLAVDEQFF
>-|TRBV28|TRBJ1-4
CASRPDGQGREKLFF
>-|TRBV4-3|TRBJ2-1
CASSRLQRGGRNEQFF
>-|TRBV5-6|TRBJ2-4
CASSFRAAARKNIQYF
>-|TRBV5-4|TRBJ1-6
CASSAEINSPLHF
>-|TRBV5-4|TRBJ2-1
CASSLGMGGRNEQFF
>-|TRBV2|TRBJ1-6
CASRTSSYNSPLHF
>-|TRBV19|TRBJ1-2
CASSNRGGQEFYGYTF
>-|TRBV6-1|TRBJ2-7
CASSDSPYEQYF
>-|TRBV27|TRBJ2-1
CASSRANSYNEQFF
>-|TRBV7-2|TRBJ1-1
CASSLSGVNTEAFF
>-|TRBV7-8|TRBJ2-1
CASSSVAAEFF
>-|TRBV7-9|TRBJ1-4
CASSREEGAREKLFF
>once|TRBV6-1|TRBJ2-5
CASKGGLAGGETQYF
>-|TRBV15|TRBJ2-3
CATSRGLAESTDTQYF
>-|TRBV27|TRBJ2-7
CASSLYAGNSYEQYF
>-|TRBV5-1|TRBJ2-3
CASSPSSRGGLGADTQYF
>-|TRBV9|TRBJ1-2
CASSVGEGQGAYYGYTF
>-|TRBV7-7|TRBJ2-1
CASSQIPLDYNEQFF
>-|TRBV7-2|TRBJ2-5
CASNGGNQETQYF
>-|TRBV5-6|TRBJ1-1
CASSYPRLEGLNTEAFF
>-|TRBV28|TRBJ2-1
CASSLDTSLGEQFF
>-|TRBV7-2|TRBJ1-5
CASSFQGNSNQPQHF
>-|TRBV5-6|TRBJ2-1
CASSLGLAGGEQFF
>-|TRBV18|TRBJ2-7
CASSPGGNYEQYF
>few|TRBV11-2|TRBJ2-2
CASRKQGASGELFF